This T cell receptor beta chain was observed in a study of early T cells in non-severe SARS-CoV-2 infection. As for the study in general: The study sequenced bulk RNA from unsorted whole blood, with chains unpaired.

In its sample, this clonotype was seen many times. Its matching antigen is unknown. Individual cDNA molecules were tagged with unique molecular identifiers, the study reported. TCRdb reprocessed the 5' RACE reads via MiXCR and lists one record per CDR3 protein. The sample lists around 35,000 distinct CDR3 sequences; about 5.7% were seen once. The CDR3 covers 15 residues. Germline lookup yields CDR1 MNHEY and CDR2 SVGAGI. J was trimmed by 8 bases and V by 2 bases; bases with no gene match: 8. General observations from the study: Sequences matched to VDJdb favored anti-spike CD8 responses, while private and CD4 specificities were missed.

Sequencing was carried out using whole blood. The V gene is TRBV6-5, the J gene TRBJ1-2, with TRBD1 identical over 10 bases. The clonotype originates from an adult who was a healthcare worker with PCR-confirmed SARS-CoV-2 infection or an uninfected control (not recorded which). This chain's CDR3 is CASSYGTGATLGYTF. For the CDR3, the DNA is TGTGCCAGCAGTTACGGGACAGGGGCGACCCTAGGCTACACCTTC.